This T cell receptor (beta chain) was retrieved from a study of T cell responses to AZD1222 COVID-19 vaccine. In the study overall: The study pooled second doses at about 4 or about 12 weeks.

A word on this clone: Its antigen is still unknown.

TCRdb's table, derived via immunoSEQ multiplex PCR, lists solely in-frame clones and lacks some. Of 150,000 to 200,000 clones in the sample, less than 95% were seen once. General study findings and limits: Just a handful of people given AZD1222 tested seropositive at baseline.

Source: peripheral blood, taken on day 0 of AZD1222 vaccination. The sequence derives from an adult in good health.

CDR3 bases: TGTGCCAGCAGCCCCCTAGCGGGGGGGCACACCGGGGAGCTGTTTTTT. Protein sequence: CASSPLAGGHTGELFF. The V gene is TRBV7-2, the J gene TRBJ2-2, with 12 bases aligning to TRBD2. Germline values: CDR1 SGHTA, CDR2 FQGNSA. This CDR3 has 16 residues. The J segment lost 3 bases and the V segment lost 5 bases, leaving 4 bases of the junction unmatched.